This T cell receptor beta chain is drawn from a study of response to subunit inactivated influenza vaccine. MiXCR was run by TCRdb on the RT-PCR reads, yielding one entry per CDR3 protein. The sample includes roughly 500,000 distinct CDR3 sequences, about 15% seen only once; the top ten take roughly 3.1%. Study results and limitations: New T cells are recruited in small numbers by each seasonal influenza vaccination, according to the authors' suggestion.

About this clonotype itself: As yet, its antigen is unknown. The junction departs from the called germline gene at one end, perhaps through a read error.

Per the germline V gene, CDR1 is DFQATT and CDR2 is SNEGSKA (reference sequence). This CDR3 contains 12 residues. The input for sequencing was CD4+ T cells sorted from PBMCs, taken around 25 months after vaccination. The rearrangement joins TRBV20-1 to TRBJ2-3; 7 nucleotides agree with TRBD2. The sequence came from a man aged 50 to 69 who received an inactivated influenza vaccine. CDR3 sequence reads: CSARPPSGSSHF. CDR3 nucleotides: TGCAGTGCTAGACCTCCTAGCGGCAGTTCCCATTTT.